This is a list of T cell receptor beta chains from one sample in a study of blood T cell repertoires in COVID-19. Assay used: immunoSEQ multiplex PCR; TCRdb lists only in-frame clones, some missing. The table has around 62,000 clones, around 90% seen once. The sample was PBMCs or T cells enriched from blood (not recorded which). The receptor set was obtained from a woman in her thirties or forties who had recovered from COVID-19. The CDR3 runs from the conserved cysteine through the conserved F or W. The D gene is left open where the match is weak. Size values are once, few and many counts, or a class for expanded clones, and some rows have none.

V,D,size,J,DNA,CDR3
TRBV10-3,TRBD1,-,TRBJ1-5,TGTGCCATCAGGGAGGACAGGGATAGCAATCAGCCCCAGCATTTT,CAIREDRDSNQPQHF
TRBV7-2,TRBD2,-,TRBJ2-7,TGTGCCAGCAGCCCCCTGGGACTAGCGGGGGACGAGCAGTACTTC,CASSPLGLAGDEQYF
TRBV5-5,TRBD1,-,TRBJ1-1,TGTGCCAGCAGCCAAACAGGGGAGGTTGAAGCTTTCTTT,CASSQTGEVEAFF
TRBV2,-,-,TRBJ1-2,TGTGCCGGAGAGGACAGACTCTATGGCTACACCTTC,CAGEDRLYGYTF
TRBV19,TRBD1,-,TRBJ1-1,TGTGCCAGTAGTAAGCCGGGACAGGTGAACACTGAAGCTTTCTTT,CASSKPGQVNTEAFF
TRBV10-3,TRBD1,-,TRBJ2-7,TGTGCCATCAGTGAGTCCTCCGGGACAGGGGTCTTC,CAISESSGTGVF
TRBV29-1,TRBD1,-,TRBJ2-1,TGCAGCCTCACAGGGGGGAACGGCAATGAGCAGTTCTTC,CSLTGGNGNEQFF
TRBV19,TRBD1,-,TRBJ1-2,TGTGCCAGTTGGGACAGAAACTATGGCTACACCTTC,CASWDRNYGYTF
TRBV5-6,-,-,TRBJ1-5,TGTGCCAGCAGCTTGGGAGGGGGTAGTCAGCCCCAGCATTTT,CASSLGGGSQPQHF
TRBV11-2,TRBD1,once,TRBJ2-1,TGTGCCAGCAGCTCCCGGACAGGGGACAATGAGCAGTTCTTC,CASSSRTGDNEQFF
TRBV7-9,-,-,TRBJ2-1,TGTGCCAGCAGCTTAGGCCTCGCGGGGAGTGAGCAGTTCTTC,CASSLGLAGSEQFF
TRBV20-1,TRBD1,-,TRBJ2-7,TGCAGTGCTAGTCCCCCTCCGGGACAGAGCTCCTACGAGCAGTACTTC,CSASPPPGQSSYEQYF
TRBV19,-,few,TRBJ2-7,TGTGCCAGTAGTCAACGGCAGGGGTATAACGAGCAGTACTTC,CASSQRQGYNEQYF
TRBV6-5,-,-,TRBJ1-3,TGTGCCAGCAGTTACGAGGGAAACACCATATATTTT,CASSYEGNTIYF
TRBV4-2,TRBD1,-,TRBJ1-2,TGTGCCAGCAGCCCCAGACAGGGAGAGGAATATGGCTACACCTTC,CASSPRQGEEYGYTF
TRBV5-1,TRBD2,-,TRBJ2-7,TGCGCCAGCAGCTTGGTCCCTTTGACGGGGGGCTCCTACGAGCAGTACTTC,CASSLVPLTGGSYEQYF
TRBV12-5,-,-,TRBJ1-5,TGTGCTAGTGGTTTGCCCCCTCAGGAGCCCCAGCATTTT,CASGLPPQEPQHF
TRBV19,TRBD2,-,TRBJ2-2,TGTGCCAGTAGTCGGACTAGCGGGGGGAAATCGAACACCGGGGAGCTGTTTTTT,CASSRTSGGKSNTGELFF
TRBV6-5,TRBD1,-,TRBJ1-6,TGTGCCAGCAGTTACTCCGCCGGGACAGGGGGTTCACCCCTCCACTTT,CASSYSAGTGGSPLHF
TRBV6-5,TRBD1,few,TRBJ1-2,TGTGCCAGCAGACACAGGGGGTTCTATGGCTACACCTTC,CASRHRGFYGYTF
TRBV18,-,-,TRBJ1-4,TGTGCCAGCTCAGCGGCAGTCCCAACTAATGAAAAACTGTTTTTT,CASSAAVPTNEKLFF
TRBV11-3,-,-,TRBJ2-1,TGTGCCAGCAGCATAGAGCCGGGAGCGTACAATGAGCAGTTCTTC,CASSIEPGAYNEQFF
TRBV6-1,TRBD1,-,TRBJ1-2,TGTGCCAGCAGTGAAGGGACAGGGGGCTATGGCTACACCTTC,CASSEGTGGYGYTF
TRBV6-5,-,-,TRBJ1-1,TGTGCCAGCAGTTTGGCAACATTCACTGAAGCTTTCTTT,CASSLATFTEAFF
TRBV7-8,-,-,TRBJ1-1,TGTGCCAGCAGCTTAGTAAGGCAGGGCAACACTGAAGCTTTCTTT,CASSLVRQGNTEAFF
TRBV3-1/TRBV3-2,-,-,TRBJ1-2,TGTGCCAGCAGCCAAGACCCAGGGCGAAATGGCTACACCTTC,CASSQDPGRNGYTF
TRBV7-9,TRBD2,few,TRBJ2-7,TGTGCCAGCATGGGAAGCGGGGGACCTAGAGAGCAGTACTTC,CASMGSGGPREQYF
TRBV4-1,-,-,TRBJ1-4,TGCGCCAGCAGCCAAGTACGGAGGACGGGGAGTAATGAAAAACTGTTTTTT,CASSQVRRTGSNEKLFF
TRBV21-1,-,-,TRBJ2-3,TGTGCCAGCAGCAAAAAGAAAGGGAAGGGGGCATTGTATTCAGATACGCAGTATTTT,CASSKKKGKGALYSDTQYF
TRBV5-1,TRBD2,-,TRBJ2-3,TGCGCCAGCAGCTTCCGGACGACTAGCGGGAGCACAGATACGCAGTATTTT,CASSFRTTSGSTDTQYF
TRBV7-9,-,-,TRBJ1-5,TGTGCCAGCAGCAGTAACAGGGAATCGAGCAATCAGCCCCAGCATTTT,CASSSNRESSNQPQHF
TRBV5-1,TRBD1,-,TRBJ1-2,TGCGCCAGCAGCTTGTGGGCAGGGGGAGGCTATGGCTACACCTTC,CASSLWAGGGYGYTF
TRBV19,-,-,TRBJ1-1,TGTGCCAGTAGCCCAATGGGTGGGGCGCCTAACCGGGCTTTCTTT,CASSPMGGAPNRAFF
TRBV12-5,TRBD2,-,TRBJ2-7,TGTGCTAGTGCCTCGACTAGCGGATCTTACGAGCAGTACTTC,CASASTSGSYEQYF
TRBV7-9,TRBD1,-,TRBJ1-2,TGTGCCAGCAGCCGGGACAGGGTCCATGGCTACACCTTC,CASSRDRVHGYTF
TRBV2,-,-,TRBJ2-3,TGTGCCAGGGAGGGCCTAATAGGTACGCAGTATTTT,CAREGLIGTQYF
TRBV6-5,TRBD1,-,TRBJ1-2,TGTGCCAGCAGTCTGGACAGGGGGCGGGAAGGCTACACCTTC,CASSLDRGREGYTF
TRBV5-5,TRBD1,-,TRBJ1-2,TGTGCCAGCAGCTTGACGGGACAGGGGAGTGGCTACACCTTC,CASSLTGQGSGYTF
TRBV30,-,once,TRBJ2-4,TGTGCCTGGAACATGGAGATCTATGCCAAAAACATTCAGTACTTC,CAWNMEIYAKNIQYF
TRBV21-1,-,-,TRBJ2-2,TGTGCCAGCAGCAAATTTGCAGGACAGAACACCGGGGAGCTGTTTTTT,CASSKFAGQNTGELFF
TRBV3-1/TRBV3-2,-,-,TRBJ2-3,TGTGCCAGCAGCCCCCTTGGCCCAGATACGCAGTATTTT,CASSPLGPDTQYF
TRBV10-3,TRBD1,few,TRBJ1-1,TGTGCCATCCAACAGGGGCAGATTTCAGGAGATACTGAAGCTTTCTTT,CAIQQGQISGDTEAFF
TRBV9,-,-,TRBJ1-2,TGTGCCAGCGGAGTGCAGGGAACCTATGGCTACACCTTC,CASGVQGTYGYTF
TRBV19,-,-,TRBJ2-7,TGTGCCAGTAGTCCGACAGCGTCCTCCTACGAGCAGTACTTC,CASSPTASSYEQYF
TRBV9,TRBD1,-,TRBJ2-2,TGTGCCAGCAGCCCCGGGACAGGGGGCGGGGAGCTGTTTTTT,CASSPGTGGGELFF
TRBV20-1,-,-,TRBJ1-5,TGCAGTGCTAGTTCGTCAGGCAGAGGCAATCAGCCCCAGCATTTT,CSASSSGRGNQPQHF
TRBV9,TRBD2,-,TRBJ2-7,TGTGCCAGCAGCGTAGGCGGGAGGGCGGGCTACGAGCAGTACTTC,CASSVGGRAGYEQYF
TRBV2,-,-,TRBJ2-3,TGTGCCAGCAGTGAAAGAGGACACACAGATACGCAGTATTTT,CASSERGHTDTQYF
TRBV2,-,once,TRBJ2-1,TGTGCCAGCAGGGGGCGCGGCGACAATGAGCAGTTCTTC,CASRGRGDNEQFF
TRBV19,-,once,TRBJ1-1,TGTGCCAGTAGATTACAGAGGAACACTGAAGCTTTCTTT,CASRLQRNTEAFF
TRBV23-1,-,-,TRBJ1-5,TGCGCCAGCAGTCAATCGCCAACCGGGACAAGAAATCAGCCCCAGCATTTT,CASSQSPTGTRNQPQHF
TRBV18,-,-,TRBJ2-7,TGTGCCAGCTCACCAGGCGGGGCCCTCAACGAGCAGTACTTC,CASSPGGALNEQYF
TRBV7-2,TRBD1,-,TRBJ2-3,TGTGCCAGCAGCGGATTAGGGACAGGGTATTCAGATACGCAGTATTTT,CASSGLGTGYSDTQYF
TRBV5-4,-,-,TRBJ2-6,TGTGCCAGCAGCCCAGGGTATGGGGCCAACGTCCTGACTTTC,CASSPGYGANVLTF
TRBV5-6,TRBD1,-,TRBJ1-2,TGTGCCAGCAGCGCTCAACAGGGGGGCTATGGCTACACCTTC,CASSAQQGGYGYTF
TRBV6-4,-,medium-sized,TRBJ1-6,TGTGCCAGCAGTGACGGAGAACGTTCACCCCTCCACTTT,CASSDGERSPLHF
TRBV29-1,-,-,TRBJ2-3,TGCAGCGTTGGTGTCCTCGGGACAGATACGCAGTATTTT,CSVGVLGTDTQYF
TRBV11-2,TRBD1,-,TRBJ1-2,TGTGCCAGCAGCTTAGGACAGGGGTATGGCTACACCTTC,CASSLGQGYGYTF
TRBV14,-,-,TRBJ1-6,TGTGCCAGCAGCCAAGAACTCGGGGGGAGCCCCCTCCACTTT,CASSQELGGSPLHF